The present entry profiles one TCR beta chain with its context. As yet, its antigen is unknown. This entry comes from a study of cytomegalovirus exposure and HLA in healthy donors. Points from the study as a whole: It was assumed in the presence/absence analyses that sequencing depth was roughly uniform across donors. Later analysis demonstrated an association between a missense DCLRE1C variant and TCR beta V- and J-gene trimming. Accurate predictions that matched the HLA-A and HLA-B alleles of most subjects were reportedly made from TCR beta sequences.

Researchers ran the PCR with 60 Vbeta and 13 Jbeta primers. The method was immunoSEQ multiplex PCR; TCRdb's version includes in-frame clones alone and lacks a portion of them. Of 150,000 to 200,000 clones detected, about four fifths appear once; the ten largest clones hold roughly 1.6%. The sample taken for sequencing was PBMCs. The receptor was derived from a girl between 5 and 17 years old in good health and CMV-seropositive.

The CDR3 DNA reads as TGTGCCACCAGTCCGGGACAGGGGTCAAACGAGCAGTACTTC. It encodes CATSPGQGSNEQYF. V gene TRBV15 combines with J gene TRBJ2-7; the match to TRBD1 covers 10 bases. Germline V gene sequence: CDR1 LNHNV, CDR2 YYDKDF (reference sequence). Trimming removed 6 bases from V and 5 bases from J; junction bases left unmatched: 7. The CDR3 length is 14 residues.